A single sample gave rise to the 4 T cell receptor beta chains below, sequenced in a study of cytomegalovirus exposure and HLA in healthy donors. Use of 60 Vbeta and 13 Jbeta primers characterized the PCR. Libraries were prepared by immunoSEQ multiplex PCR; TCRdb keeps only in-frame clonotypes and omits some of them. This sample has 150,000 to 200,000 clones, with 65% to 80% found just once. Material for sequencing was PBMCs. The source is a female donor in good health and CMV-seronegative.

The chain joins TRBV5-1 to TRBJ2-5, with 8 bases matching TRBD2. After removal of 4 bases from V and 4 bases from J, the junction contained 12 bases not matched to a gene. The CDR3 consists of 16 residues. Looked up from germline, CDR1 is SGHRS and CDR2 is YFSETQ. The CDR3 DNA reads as TGCGCCAGCAGCCCCACCGCCGGGGGGGCCGGAGAGACCCAGTACTTC. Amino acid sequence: CASSPTAGGAGETQYF.

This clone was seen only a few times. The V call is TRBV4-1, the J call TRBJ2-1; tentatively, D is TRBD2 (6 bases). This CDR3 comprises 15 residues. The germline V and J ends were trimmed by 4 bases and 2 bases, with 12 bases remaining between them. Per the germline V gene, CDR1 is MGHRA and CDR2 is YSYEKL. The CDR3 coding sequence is TGCGCCAGCAGCCTACGGGACTCGACCTACAATGAGCAGTTCTTC. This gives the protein CASSLRDSTYNEQFF.

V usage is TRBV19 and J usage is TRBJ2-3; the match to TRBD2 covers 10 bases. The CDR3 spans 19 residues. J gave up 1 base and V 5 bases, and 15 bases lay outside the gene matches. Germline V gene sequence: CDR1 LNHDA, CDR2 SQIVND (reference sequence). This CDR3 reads CASSPRRAGGIVGTDTQYF. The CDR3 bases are TGTGCCAGTAGTCCCCGCCGAGCGGGAGGGATAGTCGGCACAGATACGCAGTATTTT.

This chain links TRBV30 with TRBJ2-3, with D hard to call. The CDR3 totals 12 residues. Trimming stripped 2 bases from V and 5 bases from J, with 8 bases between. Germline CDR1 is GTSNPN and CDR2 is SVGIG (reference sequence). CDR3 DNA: TGTGCCTGGAGTCCTTCGCGAGATACGCAGTATTTT. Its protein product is CAWSPSRDTQYF.